This T cell receptor (beta chain) was sequenced during a study of blood T cells in healthy people across ages. V gave up 1 base and J gave up 4 bases; unmatched junction bases: 5. There are 15 residues in the CDR3. Germline V lookup: CDR1 LNHNV, CDR2 YYDKDF (reference sequence). A J-beta primer mix and a sample-barcoded 5' primer were used in a second PCR of roughly 6 to 11 cycles. A template-switch adaptor that had 12 random nucleotides put a tag on each cDNA molecule. TCRdb recomputed calls from the 5' RACE reads with MiXCR, one row per CDR3 protein. Of some 890,000 distinct CDR3 sequences listed, about 28% are singletons. Separately, the same data were catalogued under a study of T cells of mothers and their children. That work adds: A few healthy Caucasian mothers served as donors, and their six children did as well.

The TCR sequence derives from a woman in her thirties or forties in good health. The sequenced material came from blood. The chain couples TRBV15 to TRBJ2-3; 7 nucleotides line up with TRBD2. This chain's CDR3 is CATSRGAGVADTQYF. The CDR3 bases are TGTGCCACCAGCAGAGGGGCGGGGGTGGCAGATACGCAGTATTTT.